This T cell receptor beta chain was identified in a study of OX40 agonist ivuxolimab in advanced cancers. Study-level background: Head and neck, renal cell, melanoma or hepatocellular carcinoma were the cancers that dose-escalation patients had. Study findings and constraints: Average numbers of expanded clones were greater in CD8+ T cells than in CD4+.

Of note for this clone: Its antigen remains unidentified.

Libraries were prepared by immunoSEQ multiplex PCR; TCRdb keeps only in-frame clonotypes and omits some of them. This table holds over 55,000 clones, 85% to 95% found once. The sequencing here drew on CD4+ or CD8+ T cells sorted from blood, taken in a trial of the OX40 agonist ivuxolimab. The TCR sequence derives from an adult with an advanced solid tumor such as melanoma, head and neck, liver or kidney cancer.

This CDR3 is CASSLTPGVYEQYF. Written as DNA, the CDR3 is TGTGCCAGCAGCTTGACCCCGGGGGTCTACGAGCAGTACTTC. The V and J genes are TRBV7-2 and TRBJ2-7; tentative D call: TRBD2 (6 bases). CDR1 SGHTA and CDR2 FQGNSA come from the germline V gene. The CDR3 runs to 14 residues. V lost 3 bases, J lost 3 bases, and 12 bases lay in between.